Shown below are 24 T cell receptor beta chains from a single sample sequenced in a study of T cells in narcolepsy. Clones were sequenced by immunoSEQ multiplex PCR, and TCRdb holds only the in-frame ones, with some missing. Altogether tens of thousands of clones are present, roughly four fifths being singletons, with the ten largest covering about 0.62%. Sequencing was done on a sample of memory (CD45RA-) CD4+ T cells from blood. The receptor source for this set is a human donor in good health.

This chain links TRBV28 with TRBJ2-7; D may be TRBD1 (5 bases). V gave up 4 bases and J gave up 4 bases, with 8 bases separating them. The CDR3 has 12 residues. From germline, CDR1 is MDHEN and CDR2 SYDVKM. The CDR3 region has the DNA TGTGCCAGCAGTTCCCACAGGTACGAGCAGTACGTC. This encodes CASSSHRYEQYV.

The chain links TRBV7-8 to TRBJ1-5, with unresolved D. The CDR3 contains 15 residues. Germline assignment: CDR1 SGHVS and CDR2 FQNEAQ. V was pared by 5 bases and J by 1 base, with 12 bases between. Here the CDR3 DNA reads TGTGCCAGCAGCCCGCTCGCAGCCAGCAATCAGCCCCAGCATTTT. Protein: CASSPLAASNQPQHF.

V gene TRBV5-6 combines with J gene TRBJ2-5, with 7 bases that match TRBD1. This CDR3 is built from 14 residues. Germline V gene sequence: CDR1 SGHDT, CDR2 YYEEEE. The junction had 3 bases not matched to a gene; V was cut back by 2 bases and J by 2 bases. CDR3 sequence reads: CASSFPGQQETQYF. In nucleotides, the CDR3 is TGTGCCAGCAGCTTCCCGGGACAGCAAGAGACCCAGTACTTC. Using reference TRBV5-6 and TRBJ2-5 for the parts outside the CDR3, the full variable domain is DAGVTQSPTHLIKTRGQQVTLRCSPKSGHDTVSWYQQALGQGPQFIFQYYEEEERQRGNFPDRFSGHQFPNYSSELNVNALLLGDSALYLCASSFPGQQETQYFGPGTRLLVL.

The chain uses TRBV5-4 and TRBJ1-2; D remains ambiguous. CDR3 size: 14 residues. Germline CDR1 reads SGHNT; CDR2 reads YYREEE (reference sequence). V shed 4 bases and J shed 5 bases, with 15 bases lying between them. The CDR3 spells CASSPDGNEYGYTF. The CDR3 DNA sequence: TGTGCCAGCAGCCCGGACGGGAATGAGTATGGCTACACCTTC. The full variable domain, with the rest looked up from reference TRBV5-4 and TRBJ1-2, is ETGVTQSPTHLIKTRGQQVTLRCSSQSGHNTVSWYQQALGQGPQFIFQYYREEENGRGNFPPRFSGLQFPNYSSELNVNALELDDSALYLCASSPDGNEYGYTFGSGTRLTVV.

This chain uses TRBV9 with TRBJ1-1, with no clear D. Germline V gene data show CDR1 as SGDLS and CDR2 as YYNGEE. This CDR3 is 18 amino acids long. V was cut by 0 bases and J by 0 bases, with 18 bases left in between. CDR3 bases: TGTGCCAGCAGCGTAGCCCTCGAAGGGAGGGCGATGAACACTGAAGCTTTCTTT. Its protein product is CASSVALEGRAMNTEAFF.

The CDR3 DNA reads as TGTGCCAGCAGTCTGAGGGGAACGTCCTATAATTCACCCCTCCACTTT. The encoded protein is CASSLRGTSYNSPLHF. V is TRBV25-1 and J is TRBJ1-6; D may be TRBD1 (5 bases). The germline CDR1 and CDR2 sequences are MGHDK and SYGVNS. The CDR3 sequence is 16 residues long. V dropped 5 bases and J dropped 1 base, with 12 bases sitting between them.

V is TRBV19 and J is TRBJ1-1; tentative D call: TRBD1 (6 bases). V was clipped by 3 bases and J by 1 base, with 9 bases between them. Germline CDR1 is LNHDA and CDR2 is SQIVND (reference sequence). The CDR3 is 14 residues long. The CDR3 DNA follows: TGTGCCAGTAGTATCAGGGGTCAGAACACTGAAGCTTTCTTT. Translating gives CASSIRGQNTEAFF.

This rearrangement joins TRBV10-1 to TRBJ2-1, with TRBD2 matching over 12 bases. V shed 2 bases, J shed 10 bases, and the junction held 3 bases outside the gene matches. Germline CDR1 and CDR2: WNHNN and SYGVQD (reference sequence). CDR3 size: 14 residues. CDR3 bases: TGCGCCAGCAGTGAGAACCTAGCGGGGGGGGAGCAGTTCTTC. Translated, it gives CASSENLAGGEQFF.

The chain employs TRBV7-8 and TRBJ1-1; possible D gene TRBD1, 5 bases. CDR3 length: 13 residues. Trimming left V 5 bases short and J 6 bases short, with 13 bases between. Germline-derived CDR1 and CDR2 are SGHVS and FQNEAQ. The CDR3 here is CASSGDGRSEAFF. The CDR3 region has the DNA TGTGCCAGCAGCGGGGACGGACGGTCTGAAGCTTTCTTT.

The chain is built from TRBV2 and TRBJ2-2; 7 bases match TRBD1. The CDR3 runs 15 residues. Germline CDR1 is SNHLY and CDR2 is FYNNEI. V was clipped by 6 bases and J by 5 bases; unmatched bases: 9. CDR3 protein: CASRGTDLGTGELFF. In DNA, the CDR3 is TGTGCCAGCAGGGGGACAGATCTAGGGACCGGGGAGCTGTTTTTT.

V gene TRBV7-9 combines with J gene TRBJ1-1; D gene ambiguous. Germline lookup yields CDR1 SEHNR and CDR2 FQNEAQ (reference sequence). The CDR3 totals 13 residues. Trimming took 2 bases from V and 1 from J, leaving 5 bases between them. CDR3 bases: TGTGCCAGCAGCTTAAGACAGAACACTGAAGCTTTCTTT. Protein product: CASSLRQNTEAFF. Combining the CDR3 with reference TRBV7-9 and TRBJ1-1 gives the whole variable domain DTGVSQNPRHKITKRGQNVTFRCDPISEHNRLYWYRQTLGQGPEFLTYFQNEAQLEKSRLLSDRFSAERPKGSFSTLEIQRTEQGDSAMYLCASSLRQNTEAFFGQGTRLTVV.

The chain joins TRBV20-1 to TRBJ1-1; unclear D gene. Germline CDR1 DFQATT, CDR2 SNEGSKA (reference sequence). The ends were cut back, 4 bases at V and 3 bases at J, with 3 bases in the middle. The CDR3 has 10 residues. CDR3 DNA sequence: TGCAGTGCTAAGGACACTGAAGCTTTCTTT. As protein: CSAKDTEAFF.

This clone has just a few counts. The rearrangement joins TRBV10-3 to TRBJ1-4; a possible D gene is TRBD1 (6 bases). The V end lost 6 bases, the J end lost 5 bases, and 13 bases lay between the germline ends. This CDR3 comprises 14 residues. Germline loops: CDR1 ENHRY, CDR2 SYGVKD. CDR3 nucleotides: TGTGCCATCAGCAACAGGAGGGGGAATGAAAAACTGTTTTTT. It is translated as CAISNRRGNEKLFF.

The chain is built from TRBV2 and TRBJ2-3; 11 bases match TRBD2. CDR1 and CDR2 from the germline V gene are SNHLY and FYNNEI. The CDR3 extends over 15 amino acids. V lost 5 bases, J lost 2 bases, and 3 bases stayed unmatched. The CDR3 is CASSPTSGDTDTQYF. As DNA, the CDR3 is TGTGCCAGCAGTCCGACTAGCGGGGACACAGATACGCAGTATTTT.

The V gene is TRBV7-9, the J gene TRBJ1-2; D gene ambiguous. CDR1 is SEHNR and CDR2 is FQNEAQ in the germline V gene (reference sequence). Trimming pared 2 bases from V and 8 bases from J, leaving 9 bases between. The CDR3 spans 12 residues. The CDR3 protein is CASSLQGSGYTF. The CDR3 DNA reads TGTGCCAGCAGCTTACAAGGGAGCGGCTACACCTTC.

The rearrangement joins TRBV2 to TRBJ2-5; D is unresolved. V was pared by 4 bases and J by 3 bases, with 15 bases between. Germline V CDR1 and CDR2: SNHLY, FYNNEI. CDR3 size: 15 residues. CDR3 sequence: CASSGHISREETQYF. Written as DNA, the CDR3 is TGTGCCAGCAGTGGCCACATCTCAAGGGAAGAGACCCAGTACTTC.

The rearrangement uses TRBV28 and TRBJ1-4, with D unresolved. Germline V CDR1 and CDR2: MDHEN, SYDVKM. The CDR3 spans 13 residues. V lost 10 bases and J lost 4, with 13 bases in between. CDR3 DNA sequence: TGTGCCACCCTGAGGGCCCGTAATGAAAAACTGTTTTTT. The encoded protein is CATLRARNEKLFF.

DNA of the CDR3: TGTGCCAGCAGCTTTGGCGGGGGGGGCCGTGGCACCGGGGAGCTGTTTTTT. Protein product: CASSFGGGGRGTGELFF. The chain joins TRBV5-6 to TRBJ2-2; 9 bases are a match to TRBD2. The CDR3 runs 17 residues. V gave up 2 bases and J gave up 4 bases; unmatched junction bases: 9. Germline V CDR1 and CDR2: SGHDT, YYEEEE. Combining the CDR3 with reference TRBV5-6 and TRBJ2-2 gives the whole variable domain DAGVTQSPTHLIKTRGQQVTLRCSPKSGHDTVSWYQQALGQGPQFIFQYYEEEERQRGNFPDRFSGHQFPNYSSELNVNALLLGDSALYLCASSFGGGGRGTGELFFGEGSRLTVL.

This clone came up a few times. V is TRBV5-1 and J is TRBJ1-6; D is undetermined. The CDR3 runs 15 residues. V was clipped by 0 bases and J by 9 bases, with 13 bases between them. From germline, CDR1 is SGHRS and CDR2 YFSETQ. The CDR3 spells CASSLAASAISPLHF. CDR3 bases: TGCGCCAGCAGCTTGGCCGCGAGCGCAATTTCACCCCTCCACTTT.

The V call is TRBV15, the J call TRBJ2-5, with D perhaps matching TRBD2 (5 bases). This CDR3 has 12 amino acids. Trimming shortened V by 0 bases and J by 14 bases, and 13 bases separated the two germline ends. CDR1 is LNHNV and CDR2 is YYDKDF in the germline V gene (reference sequence). CDR3 amino acids: CATSREGERRYF. DNA for the CDR3: TGTGCCACCAGCAGAGAGGGAGAGAGGCGTTACTTC.

This clone was observed a few times. The chain uses TRBV6-5 and TRBJ1-6; no firm D call. This CDR3 has 12 residues. Trimming cost V 5 bases and J 10 bases, with 9 bases left between them. Germline V gene lookup returns CDR1 MNHEY and CDR2 SVGAGI. The CDR3 nucleotides read TGTGCCAGCAGTCAAGTTGACTCACCCCTCCACTTT. This codes for CASSQVDSPLHF.

The chain joins TRBV7-8 to TRBJ2-6, with D perhaps matching TRBD1 (5 bases). This CDR3 has 16 residues. Trimming removed 1 base at V and 3 bases at J, with 10 bases between. Germline CDR1 is SGHVS and CDR2 is FQNEAQ. In DNA form, the CDR3 reads TGTGCCAGCAGCTTAGACAGGATTGTTGGGGCCAACGTCCTGACTTTC. This encodes CASSLDRIVGANVLTF.

The chain uses TRBV27 and TRBJ1-5; D is unclear. V was pared by 3 bases and J by 3 bases, with 6 bases between. The CDR3 length is 13 residues. Looked up from germline, CDR1 is MNHEY and CDR2 is SMNVEV (reference sequence). CDR3 amino acids: CASSFSHNQPQHF. The CDR3 DNA follows: TGTGCCAGCAGTTTTAGCCACAATCAGCCCCAGCATTTT.

The chain joins TRBV7-9 to TRBJ2-2, with 7 bases identical to TRBD1. Per germline, CDR1 SEHNR and CDR2 FQNEAQ (reference sequence). V was clipped by 1 base and J by 5 bases; unmatched bases: 4. The CDR3 runs to 15 residues. The CDR3 bases are TGTGCCAGCAGCTTAGGACAGGGAAGGACCGGGGAGCTGTTTTTT. This encodes CASSLGQGRTGELFF.